These 21 T cell receptor beta chains were all obtained from the same sample, sequenced in a study of T-cell reconstitution after alpha-beta-depleted transplantation in children. Unique molecular identifiers were used to barcode this TCRbeta library. One entry per CDR3 protein results from TCRdb running MiXCR on the PCR reads. The sample records fewer than 350,000 distinct CDR3 sequences, under 14% being singletons. The specimen was peripheral blood, collected 180 days after TCRalphabeta/CD19-depleted stem cell transplant. Every receptor here comes from a male patient between 2 and 15 years old who had a stem cell transplant for chronic granulomatous disease, so the T cells may come from the graft donor.

This clonotype came up many times. The V and J genes are TRBV27 and TRBJ2-7; perhaps TRBD1 as D (6 bases). Germline CDR1 MNHEY, CDR2 SMNVEV (reference sequence). The CDR3 is made up of 13 amino acids. The germline V and J ends were trimmed by 4 bases and 1 base, with 8 bases remaining between them. The DNA of the CDR3 is TGTGCCAGCAGTTCGCAGGGGTCCTACGAGCAGTACTTC. Its translation is CASSSQGSYEQYF.

This clonotype has just a few counts. The genes are TRBV29-1 and TRBJ2-1, with D hard to call. Trimming took off 1 base at V and 4 bases at J, with 17 bases between the two ends. The CDR3 covers 16 residues. Germline assignment: CDR1 SQVTM and CDR2 ANQGSEA. The CDR3: CSVEVGSRTYYNEQFF. The CDR3 DNA reads TGCAGCGTTGAAGTTGGTAGCCGAACCTATTACAATGAGCAGTTCTTC.

At least ten counts were recorded for this clonotype. This rearrangement joins TRBV28 to TRBJ2-7, with a possible D match to TRBD1 (6 bases). The germline V and J ends were trimmed by 4 bases and 6 bases, with 28 bases remaining between them. The CDR3 length is 18 residues. Per germline, CDR1 MDHEN and CDR2 SYDVKM. The CDR3 sequence: CASSSPSKYRDGLREQYF. The CDR3 nucleotides read TGTGCCAGCAGTTCCCCATCGAAATACAGGGACGGGCTACGCGAGCAGTACTTC.

This clonotype was recorded many times. The rearrangement joins TRBV5-1 to TRBJ1-6, with 9 bases matching TRBD1. The CDR3 sequence is 17 residues long. The germline CDR1 and CDR2 sequences are SGHRS and YFSETQ. The J segment lost 7 bases and the V segment lost 2 bases, leaving 10 bases of the junction unmatched. CDR3 amino acids: CASSFQLGQGDNSPLHF. Here the CDR3 DNA reads TGCGCCAGCAGCTTCCAATTGGGACAGGGAGACAATTCACCCCTCCACTTT.

There are many counts of this clonotype. The V gene is TRBV4-3, the J gene TRBJ2-7; the match to TRBD1 covers 7 bases. The CDR3 has 15 amino acids. Unmatched junction bases numbered 10, after V lost 2 bases and J lost 6 bases. CDR1 LGHNA and CDR2 YSLEER come from the germline V gene. The CDR3 loop is CASSQRPDRAVEQYF. The DNA of the CDR3 is TGCGCCAGCAGCCAAAGACCCGACAGGGCGGTCGAGCAGTACTTC.

This clonotype has more than one count but fewer than ten. The chain combines TRBV18 with TRBJ2-1, with D perhaps TRBD2 (6 bases). V lost 1 base and J 5 bases, leaving 15 bases between the germline ends. This CDR3 has 16 amino acids. The germline V gene encodes CDR1 KGHSH and CDR2 LQKENI. The CDR3 sequence: CASSPRSGVVDNEQFF. In DNA, the CDR3 is TGTGCCAGCTCACCACGGTCGGGAGTGGTGGACAATGAGCAGTTCTTC.

This clonotype was found many times. The J gene is TRBJ2-7, the V gene TRBV20-1; D is ambiguous. The ends were cut back, 3 bases at V and 3 bases at J, with 9 bases in the middle. This CDR3 has 12 amino acids. The germline CDR1 and CDR2 sequences are DFQATT and SNEGSKA (reference sequence). CDR3 region: CSASPRDYEQYF. CDR3 nucleotide sequence: TGCAGTGCTAGTCCCAGAGACTACGAGCAGTACTTC.

This clonotype was counted ten times or more. This chain connects TRBV7-9 to TRBJ2-5; 7 bases are a match to TRBD1. Germline trimming cut 4 bases from V and 13 bases from J; bases unmatched to any gene: 15. Looked up from germline, CDR1 is SEHNR and CDR2 is FQNEAQ (reference sequence). The CDR3 extends over 14 amino acids. The CDR3 DNA reads TGTGCCAGCAGCTGGGAACTAGGCACAGGGGATTTGTACTTC. It encodes CASSWELGTGDLYF.

This clonotype was seen ten or more times. The genes are TRBV12-3 or TRBV12-4 and TRBJ1-1; no reliable D call. This CDR3 has 12 amino acids. V was shortened by 3 bases and J by 4 bases, with 6 bases between the two germline ends. In nucleotides, the CDR3 is TGTGCCAGCAGTTTTTCCGGCACTGAAGCTTTCTTT. Translated, it gives CASSFSGTEAFF.

To note about this clonotype: A read error may explain this, as a much larger clone is one base away. In this CDR3 the conserved last residue, phenylalanine or tryptophan, is missing, so a read error is likely. V is TRBV20-1 and J is TRBJ2-1; D possibly uses TRBD1 or TRBD2 (5 bases each). Trimming stripped 3 bases from V and 5 bases from J, with 5 bases between. CDR3 length: 11 amino acids. Germline CDR1 is DFQATT and CDR2 is SNEGSKA (reference sequence). CDR3 residues: CSARGHNEQFL. The DNA for the CDR3 is TGCAGTGCTAGGGGACACAATGAGCAGTTCCTC.

On this clonotype itself: A much more abundant neighbour one base away suggests this may be a read error. The rearrangement links TRBV12-3 or TRBV12-4 to TRBJ2-4; D not certain. The ends were cut back, 3 bases at V and 2 bases at J, with 8 bases in the middle. This CDR3 spans 14 amino acids. The CDR3 DNA is TGTGCCAGCAGTTTGGTACAGACCAAAAACATTCAGTACTTC. As protein: CASSLVQTKNIQYF.

This clonotype was detected only a few times. V and J are TRBV6-2 or TRBV6-3 and TRBJ2-1, with TRBD2 matching over 10 bases. J lost 4 bases, V lost 7 bases, and 7 bases had no gene match. This CDR3 region has 15 residues. Per the germline V gene, CDR1 is MNHEY and CDR2 is SVGEGT. The CDR3 DNA follows: TGTGCCAGCACCCGTAGCGGGAGGAAATACAATGAGCAGTTCTTC. Protein sequence: CASTRSGRKYNEQFF.

This clonotype has ten or more counts. This CDR3 is CASSWTGVEYTEAFF. CDR3 in DNA: TGCGCCAGCAGTTGGACCGGGGTCGAGTACACTGAAGCTTTCTTT. The chain links TRBV5-1 to TRBJ1-1; D unresolved. The germline gives CDR1 SGHRS, CDR2 YFSETQ. V was pared by 5 bases and J by 3 bases, with 17 bases between. The CDR3 sequence is 15 residues long.

The sample holds many counts of this clonotype. CDR3 DNA sequence: TGTGCCAGCAGTGTACAGGGAAGCAATCAGCCCCAGCATTTT. Protein: CASSVQGSNQPQHF. The gene calls are TRBV12-3 or TRBV12-4 and TRBJ1-5, with D possibly TRBD1 on 6 matching bases. This CDR3 has 14 residues. V was cut by 5 bases and J by 1 base, with 9 bases left in between.

In this sample, this clonotype turned up many times. The chain combines TRBV6-2 or TRBV6-3 with TRBJ2-7; 10 bases align to TRBD1. V shed 5 bases and J 4 bases; nucleotides not matched to a gene: 14. Germline CDR1 is MNHEY and CDR2 is SVGEGT. This CDR3 spans 17 amino acids. The CDR3 spells CASSPPSYRQGAYEQYF. Written as DNA, the CDR3 is TGTGCCAGCAGTCCACCTTCATACCGACAGGGGGCTTACGAGCAGTACTTC.

This clonotype was observed many times. The rearrangement links TRBV27 to TRBJ2-1; a weak D match, TRBD1 (5 bases). Germline values: CDR1 MNHEY, CDR2 SMNVEV (reference sequence). The CDR3 runs to 12 residues. Trimming took off 6 bases at V and 10 bases at J, with 13 bases between the two ends. Written as DNA, the CDR3 is TGTGCCAGCAGAATGGGGCTAGGAGAGCAGTTCTTC. As protein: CASRMGLGEQFF.

This clonotype came up many times. The chain is built from TRBV12-3 or TRBV12-4 and TRBJ1-1, with D possibly matching TRBD1 (5 bases). Deletions cut 7 bases from V and 5 bases from J, with 17 bases between. The CDR3 contains 14 residues. CDR3: CASTQLGGGTEAFF. The CDR3 DNA reads TGTGCCAGCACCCAATTGGGGGGAGGGACTGAAGCTTTCTTT.

This clonotype occurred many times. The chain joins TRBV9 to TRBJ2-6, with D tentatively TRBD1 (6 bases). Germline V CDR1 and CDR2: SGDLS, YYNGEE. V lost 4 bases, J lost 4 bases, and 12 bases lay in between. The length of the CDR3 is 15 residues. The CDR3 loop reads CASSPRGTGANVLTF. In DNA form, the CDR3 reads TGTGCCAGCAGCCCCAGGGGAACGGGGGCCAACGTCCTGACTTTC.

The table lists this clonotype with many counts. The J gene is TRBJ2-3, the V gene TRBV20-1; D remains unclear. CDR3 length: 15 amino acids. Trimming left V 0 bases short and J 0 bases short, with 10 bases between. Germline CDR1 and CDR2: DFQATT and SNEGSKA (reference sequence). The CDR3 nucleotides read TGCAGTGCTAGAGATGTGGCACTTAGCACAGATACGCAGTATTTT. Protein product: CSARDVALSTDTQYF.

This clonotype has a count of ten or more. The V gene is TRBV29-1, the J gene TRBJ1-1; TRBD1 aligns across 7 bases. Germline V gene lookup returns CDR1 SQVTM and CDR2 ANQGSEA. The CDR3 contains 15 residues. V was clipped by 1 base and J by 6 bases; unmatched bases: 11. CDR3 DNA: TGCAGCGTTGAAGCCCGGGGACAGAGGGCGGCTGAAGCTTTCTTT. Its translation is CSVEARGQRAAEAFF.

This clonotype was seen a single time. A much more abundant neighbour one base away suggests this may be a read error. V gene TRBV20-1 combines with J gene TRBJ2-3, with D uncertain. This CDR3 spans 12 amino acids. From germline, CDR1 is DFQATT and CDR2 SNEGSKA (reference sequence). CDR3 residues: CRTGRKTDTQYF. CDR3 sequence (DNA): TGCAGGACCGGAAGAAAAACAGATACGCAGTATTTT.